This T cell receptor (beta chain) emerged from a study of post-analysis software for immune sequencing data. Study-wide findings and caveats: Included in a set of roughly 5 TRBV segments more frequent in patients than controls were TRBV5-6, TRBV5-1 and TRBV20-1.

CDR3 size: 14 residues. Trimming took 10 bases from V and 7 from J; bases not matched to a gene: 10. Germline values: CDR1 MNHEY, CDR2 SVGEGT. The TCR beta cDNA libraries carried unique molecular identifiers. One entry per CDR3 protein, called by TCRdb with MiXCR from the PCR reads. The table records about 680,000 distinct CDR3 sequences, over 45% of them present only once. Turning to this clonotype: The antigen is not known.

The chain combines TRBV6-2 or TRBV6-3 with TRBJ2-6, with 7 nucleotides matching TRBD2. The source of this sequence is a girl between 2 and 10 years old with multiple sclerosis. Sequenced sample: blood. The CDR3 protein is CAIKSRGNANVLTF. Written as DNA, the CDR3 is TGTGCCATCAAGTCGCGGGGGAATGCCAACGTCCTGACTTTC.